This is a list of T cell receptor beta chains from one sample in a study of response to subunit inactivated influenza vaccine. From the RT-PCR reads, TCRdb called clonotypes with MiXCR, one entry per CDR3 protein. The data contain more than 450,000 distinct CDR3 sequences, 11% of them singletons. A further study also used this sample, focusing on T cells expressing NK-cell markers.

The starting material was PBMCs from blood, obtained on the day of vaccination. These receptors all come from a man aged 45-65 years who received an inactivated influenza vaccine. Both conserved end residues are part of each CDR3. Size is omitted from some rows. Given values are once, few, many or a class for expanded clones.

V: TRBV6-2/TRBV6-3
J: TRBJ2-7
size: NA
CDR3: CASRPGGRNEQYF

V: TRBV5-1
J: TRBJ2-7
size: many
CDR3: CASRGQGYEQYF

V: TRBV7-9
J: TRBJ1-1
size: few
CDR3: CASSQVGAANTEAFF

V: TRBV30
J: TRBJ2-5
size: few
CDR3: CAWSVGTANKVTQYF

V: TRBV6-2/TRBV6-3
J: TRBJ2-2
size: few
CDR3: CASSWGRHTGELFF

V: TRBV19
J: TRBJ1-6
size: once
CDR3: CASSINRNSPLHF

V: TRBV5-1
J: TRBJ2-2
size: many
CDR3: CASSPWDRGAGELFF

V: TRBV12-3/TRBV12-4
J: TRBJ2-1
size: NA
CDR3: CASSDGRNHNEQFF

V: TRBV19
J: TRBJ2-7
size: NA
CDR3: CASSFLDGYEQYF

V: TRBV5-1
J: TRBJ1-1
size: NA
CDR3: CASSLADSQMAGEAFF

V: TRBV5-1
J: TRBJ1-2
size: few
CDR3: CASSLGGHGGEIGYTF

V: TRBV6-2/TRBV6-3
J: TRBJ2-7
size: NA
CDR3: CASTPDRGYYEQYF

V: TRBV7-2
J: TRBJ2-7
size: few
CDR3: CASSLARVAYEQYF

V: TRBV23-1
J: TRBJ2-1
size: many
CDR3: CASSQPGQDYNEQFF

V: TRBV6-2/TRBV6-3
J: TRBJ1-1
size: NA
CDR3: CASSYPENTEAFF

V: TRBV7-3
J: TRBJ1-6
size: few
CDR3: CASGQDGLNSPLHF

V: TRBV24-1
J: TRBJ1-2
size: few
CDR3: CATSDGSSVRGDYGYTF